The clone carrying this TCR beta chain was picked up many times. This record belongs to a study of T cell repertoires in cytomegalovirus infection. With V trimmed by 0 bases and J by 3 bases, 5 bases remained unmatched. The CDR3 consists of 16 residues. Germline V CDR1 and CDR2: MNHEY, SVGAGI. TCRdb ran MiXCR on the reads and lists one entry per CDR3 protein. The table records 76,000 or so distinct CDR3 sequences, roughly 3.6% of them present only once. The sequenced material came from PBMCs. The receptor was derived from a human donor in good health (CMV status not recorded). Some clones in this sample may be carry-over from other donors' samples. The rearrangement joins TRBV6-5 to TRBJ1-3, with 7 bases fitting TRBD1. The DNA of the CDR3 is TGTGCCAGCAGTTACTCTCCAGGGGGTAATGGAAACACCATATATTTT. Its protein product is CASSYSPGGNGNTIYF.